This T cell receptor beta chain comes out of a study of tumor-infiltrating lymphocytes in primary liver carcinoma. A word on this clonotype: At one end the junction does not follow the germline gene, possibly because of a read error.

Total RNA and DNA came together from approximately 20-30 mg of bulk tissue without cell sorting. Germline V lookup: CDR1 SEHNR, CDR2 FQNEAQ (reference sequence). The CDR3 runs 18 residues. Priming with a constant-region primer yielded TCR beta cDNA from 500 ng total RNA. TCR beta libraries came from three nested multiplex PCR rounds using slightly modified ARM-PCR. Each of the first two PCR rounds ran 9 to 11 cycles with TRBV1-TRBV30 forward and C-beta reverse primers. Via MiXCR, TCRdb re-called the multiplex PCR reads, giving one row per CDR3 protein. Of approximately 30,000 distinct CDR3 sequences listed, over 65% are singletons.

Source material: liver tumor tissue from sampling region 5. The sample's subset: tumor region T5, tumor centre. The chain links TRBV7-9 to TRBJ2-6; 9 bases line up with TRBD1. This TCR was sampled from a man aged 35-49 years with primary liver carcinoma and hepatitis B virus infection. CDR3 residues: CASSGRDRDCSGANVLTF. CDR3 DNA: TGTGCCAGCAGCGGCCGGGACAGGGATTGCTCTGGTGCCAACGTCCTGACTTTC.